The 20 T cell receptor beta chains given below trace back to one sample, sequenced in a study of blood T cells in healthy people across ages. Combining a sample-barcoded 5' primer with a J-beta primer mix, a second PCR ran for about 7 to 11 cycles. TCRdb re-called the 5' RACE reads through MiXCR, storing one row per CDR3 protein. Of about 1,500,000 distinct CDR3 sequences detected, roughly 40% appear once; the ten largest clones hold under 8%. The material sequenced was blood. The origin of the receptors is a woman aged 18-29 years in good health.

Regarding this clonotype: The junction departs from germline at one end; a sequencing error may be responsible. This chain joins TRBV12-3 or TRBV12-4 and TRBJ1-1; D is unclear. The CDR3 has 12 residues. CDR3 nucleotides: TGTGTCAGCAGTTTAGGCAGGACTGAAGCTTTCTTT. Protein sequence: CVSSLGRTEAFF.

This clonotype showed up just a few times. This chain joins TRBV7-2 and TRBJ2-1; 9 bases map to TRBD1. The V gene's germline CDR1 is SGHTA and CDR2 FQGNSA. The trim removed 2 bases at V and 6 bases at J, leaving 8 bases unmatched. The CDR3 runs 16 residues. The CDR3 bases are TGTGCCAGCAGCTTAAGACCACAGGGGGCTTCCAATGAGCAGTTCTTC. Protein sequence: CASSLRPQGASNEQFF.

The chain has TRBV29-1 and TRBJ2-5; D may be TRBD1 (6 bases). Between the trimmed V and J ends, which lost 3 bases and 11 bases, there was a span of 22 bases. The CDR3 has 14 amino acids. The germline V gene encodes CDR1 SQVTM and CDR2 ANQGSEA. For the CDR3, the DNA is TGCAGCGTTGATTCGTTAGCGTGGGACAATGAGCAGTACTTC. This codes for CSVDSLAWDNEQYF.

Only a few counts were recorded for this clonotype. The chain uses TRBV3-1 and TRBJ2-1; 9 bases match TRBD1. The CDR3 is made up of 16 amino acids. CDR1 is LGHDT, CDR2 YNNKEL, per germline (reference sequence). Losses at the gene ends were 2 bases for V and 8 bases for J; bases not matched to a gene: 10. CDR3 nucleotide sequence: TGTGCCAGCAGCCAAACCCCGGGACAGGGATCCGATGAGCAGTTCTTC. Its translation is CASSQTPGQGSDEQFF.

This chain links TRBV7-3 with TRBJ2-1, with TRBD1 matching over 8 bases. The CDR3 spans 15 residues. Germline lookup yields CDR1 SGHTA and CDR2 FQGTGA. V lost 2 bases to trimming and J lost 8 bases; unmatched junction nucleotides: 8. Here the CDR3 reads CASSLSQGANYEQFF. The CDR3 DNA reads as TGTGCCAGCAGCTTATCTCAGGGGGCTAATTATGAGCAGTTCTTC.

The CDR3: CASSTFQGGSEQYF. The CDR3, as DNA: TGTGCCAGCAGCACCTTCCAGGGTGGCTCCGAGCAGTACTTC. The J gene is TRBJ2-7, the V gene TRBV28, with D perhaps matching TRBD1 (5 bases). The germline V gene has CDR1 MDHEN and CDR2 SYDVKM. The CDR3 has 14 amino acids. Trimming removed 6 bases from V and 6 bases from J, with 18 bases in between. The whole variable domain, filled in from reference TRBV28 and TRBJ2-7, reads DVKVTQSSRYLVKRTGEKVFLECVQDMDHENMFWYRQDPGLGLRLIYFSYDVKMKEKGDIPEGYSVSREKKERFSLILESASTNQTSMYLCASSTFQGGSEQYFGPGTRLTVT.

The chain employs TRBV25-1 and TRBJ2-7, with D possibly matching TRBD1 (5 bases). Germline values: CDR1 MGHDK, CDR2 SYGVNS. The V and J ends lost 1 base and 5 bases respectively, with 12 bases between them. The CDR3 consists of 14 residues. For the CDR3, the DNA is TGTGCCAGCAGTGAATGGGGCCAGGGCGACGAGCAGTACTTC. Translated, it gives CASSEWGQGDEQYF.

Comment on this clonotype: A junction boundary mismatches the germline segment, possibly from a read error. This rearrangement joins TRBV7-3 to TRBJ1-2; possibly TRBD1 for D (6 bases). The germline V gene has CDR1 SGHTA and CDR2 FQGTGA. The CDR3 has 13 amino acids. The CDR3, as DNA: TGTGCCTGCAGCTCCCAACCGACAGGTGGCTACACCTTC. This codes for CACSSQPTGGYTF.

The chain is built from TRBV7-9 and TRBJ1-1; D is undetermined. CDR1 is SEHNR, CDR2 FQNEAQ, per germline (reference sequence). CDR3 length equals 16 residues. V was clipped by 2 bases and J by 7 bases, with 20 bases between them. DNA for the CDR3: TGTGCCAGCAGCTTAATGTTGGGAGCGGGAGGAGTTGAAGCTTTCTTT. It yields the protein CASSLMLGAGGVEAFF.

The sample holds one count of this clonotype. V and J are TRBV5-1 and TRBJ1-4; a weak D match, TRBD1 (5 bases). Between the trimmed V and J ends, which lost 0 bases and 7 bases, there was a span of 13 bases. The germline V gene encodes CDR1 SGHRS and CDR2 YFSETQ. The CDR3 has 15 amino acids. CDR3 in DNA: TGCGCCAGCAGCTTGGCTTTGACGGGGGGTGAAAAACTGTTTTTT. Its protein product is CASSLALTGGEKLFF. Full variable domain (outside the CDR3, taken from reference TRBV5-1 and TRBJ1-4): KAGVTQTPRYLIKTRGQQVTLSCSPISGHRSVSWYQQTPGQGLQFLFEYFSETQRNKGNFPGRFSGRQFSNSRSEMNVSTLELGDSALYLCASSLALTGGEKLFFGSGTQLSVL.

The CDR3: CSARWGLTGNYGYTF. The CDR3 DNA reads TGCAGTGCTAGATGGGGCTTAACAGGGAACTATGGCTACACCTTC. The chain couples TRBV20-1 to TRBJ1-2, with D perhaps matching TRBD1 (6 bases). This CDR3 contains 15 residues. CDR1 DFQATT and CDR2 SNEGSKA come from the germline V gene (reference sequence). The germline V and J ends were trimmed by 2 bases and 2 bases, with 15 bases remaining between them.

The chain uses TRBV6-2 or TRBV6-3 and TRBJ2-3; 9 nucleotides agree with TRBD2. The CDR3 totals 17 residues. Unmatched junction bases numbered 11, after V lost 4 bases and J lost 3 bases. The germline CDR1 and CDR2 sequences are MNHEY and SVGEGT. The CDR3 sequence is CASSCSTASGATDTQYF. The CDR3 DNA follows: TGTGCCAGCAGTTGCTCGACGGCTAGCGGGGCAACAGATACGCAGTATTTT.

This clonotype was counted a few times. The CDR3 DNA sequence: TGTGCCAGCAGTTTTGCCCCTCCACTCTCCAATGAGCAGTTCTTC. Residues: CASSFAPPLSNEQFF. This rearrangement joins TRBV28 to TRBJ2-1, with D uncertain. Trimming pared 3 bases from V and 6 bases from J, leaving 15 bases between. Germline-derived CDR1 and CDR2 are MDHEN and SYDVKM. The length of the CDR3 is 15 residues.

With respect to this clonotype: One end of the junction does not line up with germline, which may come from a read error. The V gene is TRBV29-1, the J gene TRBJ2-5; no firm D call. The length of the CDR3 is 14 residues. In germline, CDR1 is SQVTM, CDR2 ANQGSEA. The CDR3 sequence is CSAEDGILQETQYF. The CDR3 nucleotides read TGCAGCGCTGAAGATGGGATATTACAAGAGACCCAGTACTTC.

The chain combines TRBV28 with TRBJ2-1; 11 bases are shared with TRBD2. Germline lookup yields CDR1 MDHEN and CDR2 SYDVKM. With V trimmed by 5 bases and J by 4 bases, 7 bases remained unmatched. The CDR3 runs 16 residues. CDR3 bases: TGTGCCAGCAGTGACGGACTAGCGGGTATATACAATGAGCAGTTCTTC. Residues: CASSDGLAGIYNEQFF.

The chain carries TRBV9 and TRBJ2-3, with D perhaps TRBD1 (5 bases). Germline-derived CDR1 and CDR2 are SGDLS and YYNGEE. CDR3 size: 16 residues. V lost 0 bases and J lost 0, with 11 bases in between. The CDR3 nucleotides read TGTGCCAGCAGCGTAGAAAGACAGCCTAGCACAGATACGCAGTATTTT. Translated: CASSVERQPSTDTQYF.

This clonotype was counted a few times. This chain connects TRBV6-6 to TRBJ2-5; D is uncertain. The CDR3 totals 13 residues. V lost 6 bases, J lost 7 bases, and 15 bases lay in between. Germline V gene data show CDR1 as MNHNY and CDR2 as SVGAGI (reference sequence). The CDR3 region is CASSSDAPGTQYF. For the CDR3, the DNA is TGTGCCAGCAGCTCCGATGCACCTGGGACCCAGTACTTC.

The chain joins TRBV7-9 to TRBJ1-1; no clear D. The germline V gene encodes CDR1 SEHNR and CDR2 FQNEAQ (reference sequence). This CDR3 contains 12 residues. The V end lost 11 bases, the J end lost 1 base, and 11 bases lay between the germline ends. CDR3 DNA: TGTGCCGTCCGGGGTGAGAACACTGAAGCTTTCTTT. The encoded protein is CAVRGENTEAFF.

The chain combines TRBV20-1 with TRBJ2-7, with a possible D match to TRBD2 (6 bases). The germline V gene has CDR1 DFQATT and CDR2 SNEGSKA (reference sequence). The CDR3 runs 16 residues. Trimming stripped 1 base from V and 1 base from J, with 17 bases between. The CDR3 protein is CSARALHRDSSYEQYF. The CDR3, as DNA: TGCAGTGCTAGAGCCCTACACCGGGACTCATCCTACGAGCAGTACTTC.

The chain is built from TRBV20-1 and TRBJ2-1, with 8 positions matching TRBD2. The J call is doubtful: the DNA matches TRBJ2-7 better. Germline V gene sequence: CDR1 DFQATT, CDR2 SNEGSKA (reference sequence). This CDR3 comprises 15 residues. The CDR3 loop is CSARVTSETYNEQYF. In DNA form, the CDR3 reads TGCAGTGCTAGAGTGACTAGCGAGACCTACAATGAGCAGTACTTC.